This is a list of T cell receptor beta chains from one sample in a study of T cell changes during pregnancy in multiple sclerosis. Data came from immunoSEQ multiplex PCR; TCRdb stores just in-frame clones and leaves some out. The top ten hold approximately 1.5% of the sample, which has 55,000 to 75,000 clones, about nine tenths seen once. Sample: peripheral blood, taken after pregnancy. The receptors were gathered from a female donor in good health, enrolled as a control in a pregnancy study. CDR3s include the opening cysteine and the closing phenylalanine or tryptophan. D genes are given only for firm matches. Expanded clones get a size class; other rows say once, few or many, or leave the size out.

v_gene: TRBV5-4
j_gene: TRBJ2-7
abundance: .
d_gene: TRBD2
CDR3aa: CASSLSNRGVGYEQYF
CDR3nt: TGTGCCAGCAGCTTAAGTAATCGGGGGGTGGGTTACGAGCAGTACTTC

v_gene: TRBV18
j_gene: TRBJ1-2
abundance: .
d_gene: .
CDR3aa: CASSPGGPRVYGYTF
CDR3nt: TGTGCCAGCTCCCCCGGGGGGCCCCGTGTCTATGGCTACACCTTC

v_gene: TRBV21-1
j_gene: TRBJ1-1
abundance: .
d_gene: .
CDR3aa: CASSLNPRAEMNTEAFF
CDR3nt: TGTGCCAGCAGCCTAAACCCCAGGGCAGAAATGAACACTGAAGCTTTCTTT

v_gene: TRBV7-8
j_gene: TRBJ1-1
abundance: .
d_gene: .
CDR3aa: CASTHLEGSTEAFF
CDR3nt: TGTGCCAGCACCCACCTAGAGGGATCCACTGAAGCTTTCTTT

v_gene: TRBV14
j_gene: TRBJ2-5
abundance: once
d_gene: TRBD1
CDR3aa: CASSLQDRGFQETQYF
CDR3nt: TGTGCCAGCAGCCTCCAGGACAGGGGGTTTCAAGAGACCCAGTACTTC

v_gene: TRBV7-2
j_gene: TRBJ1-4
abundance: once
d_gene: TRBD1
CDR3aa: CASSSQGRHSELFF
CDR3nt: TGTGCCAGCAGCTCACAGGGGCGCCATTCAGAACTGTTTTTT

v_gene: TRBV9
j_gene: TRBJ2-1
abundance: once
d_gene: .
CDR3aa: CASAVGDSYNEQFF
CDR3nt: TGTGCCAGCGCGGTCGGGGACTCCTACAATGAGCAGTTCTTC

v_gene: TRBV7-9
j_gene: TRBJ2-1
abundance: .
d_gene: TRBD2
CDR3aa: CASSLAGGPNEQFF
CDR3nt: TGTGCCAGCAGCTTGGCGGGGGGGCCGAATGAGCAGTTCTTC

v_gene: TRBV7-2
j_gene: TRBJ1-1
abundance: .
d_gene: .
CDR3aa: CASSLHRENTEAFF
CDR3nt: TGTGCCAGCAGCTTGCACAGGGAGAACACTGAAGCTTTCTTT

v_gene: TRBV11-3
j_gene: TRBJ1-4
abundance: .
d_gene: TRBD1
CDR3aa: CASSPRTGDNEKLFF
CDR3nt: TGTGCCAGCAGCCCCAGGACAGGGGATAATGAAAAACTGTTTTTT

v_gene: TRBV7-2
j_gene: TRBJ1-6
abundance: .
d_gene: .
CDR3aa: CASSLAIEGLLHF
CDR3nt: TGTGCCAGCAGCTTAGCGATCGAGGGTCTCCTCCACTTT

v_gene: TRBV7-8
j_gene: TRBJ1-3
abundance: .
d_gene: .
CDR3aa: CASSLAGASGNTIYF
CDR3nt: TGTGCCAGCAGCTTAGCAGGGGCCTCTGGAAACACCATATATTTT

v_gene: TRBV7-2
j_gene: TRBJ1-5
abundance: once
d_gene: .
CDR3aa: CASSLTPVPGQVNQPQHF
CDR3nt: TGTGCCAGCAGCTTAACGCCGGTTCCGGGACAAGTAAATCAGCCCCAGCATTTT

v_gene: TRBV9
j_gene: TRBJ1-2
abundance: .
d_gene: .
CDR3aa: CASTTLGANYGYTF
CDR3nt: TGTGCCAGCACTACTTTAGGGGCTAACTATGGCTACACCTTC

v_gene: TRBV19
j_gene: TRBJ1-3
abundance: .
d_gene: .
CDR3aa: CASSGQLGRTIYF
CDR3nt: TGTGCCAGTAGTGGACAGCTTGGAAGGACCATATATTTT

v_gene: TRBV9
j_gene: TRBJ2-5
abundance: .
d_gene: .
CDR3aa: CASSVGNSQETQYF
CDR3nt: TGTGCCAGCAGCGTAGGAAACTCGCAAGAGACCCAGTACTTC

v_gene: TRBV4-1
j_gene: TRBJ1-1
abundance: few
d_gene: .
CDR3aa: CASSQDIDREAFF
CDR3nt: TGCGCCAGCAGCCAAGATATCGACAGAGAAGCTTTCTTT

v_gene: TRBV19
j_gene: TRBJ1-3
abundance: .
d_gene: .
CDR3aa: CASSIPAGNTIYF
CDR3nt: TGTGCCAGTAGTATACCTGCTGGAAACACCATATATTTT

v_gene: TRBV11-3
j_gene: TRBJ1-6
abundance: .
d_gene: .
CDR3aa: CASSLGRANSPLHF
CDR3nt: TGTGCCAGCAGCTTAGGGAGGGCAAATTCACCCCTCCACTTT

v_gene: TRBV11-2
j_gene: TRBJ2-7
abundance: .
d_gene: .
CDR3aa: CASSSYAYEQYF
CDR3nt: TGTGCCAGCAGCTCCTATGCCTACGAGCAGTACTTC